The 32 T cell receptor beta chains listed next were all sequenced from one sample in a study of blood T cell repertoires in COVID-19. Assay: immunoSEQ multiplex PCR; the TCRdb copy retains only in-frame clones and omits some. Among around 170,000 clones listed, about 80% were seen once. The sample consisted of peripheral blood. The receptors originated from a man between 65 and 79 years old who had recovered from COVID-19.

The rearrangement joins TRBV9 to TRBJ1-6, with 8 bases fitting TRBD1. This CDR3 is 16 amino acids long. CDR1 SGDLS and CDR2 YYNGEE come from the germline V gene. The junction had 12 bases not matched to a gene; V was cut back by 3 bases and J by 10 bases. CDR3 sequence reads: CASSGRQGSVRSPLHF. CDR3 in DNA: TGTGCCAGCAGCGGTCGACAGGGGTCGGTTAGGTCACCCCTCCACTTT.

The chain combines TRBV28 with TRBJ2-7; perhaps TRBD2 as D (5 bases). V lost 8 bases, J lost 0 bases, and 8 bases lay in between. This CDR3 comprises 12 residues. The germline gives CDR1 MDHEN, CDR2 SYDVKM. The CDR3 nucleotides are TGTGCCAGCCTAGGGAGCTCCTACGAGCAGTACTTC. Protein: CASLGSSYEQYF.

There are a few counts of this clone. The CDR3 loop reads CASSDETGPSLYEQYF. CDR3 DNA sequence: TGTGCCAGCAGTGACGAGACAGGGCCCAGCCTCTACGAGCAGTACTTC. The rearrangement joins TRBV6-1 to TRBJ2-7; the match to TRBD1 covers 7 bases. CDR1 is MNHNS and CDR2 is SASEGT in the germline V gene. Trimming cost V 3 bases and J 3 bases; bases outside gene matches: 11. The CDR3 spans 16 residues.

CDR3 DNA sequence: TGTGCCAGCAGTAGCGGTAACACCGGGGAGCTGTTTTTT. This translates into CASSSGNTGELFF. The chain joins TRBV5-6 to TRBJ2-2; tentatively, D is TRBD2 (6 bases). This CDR3 has 13 amino acids. Germline CDR1 reads SGHDT; CDR2 reads YYEEEE. V was trimmed by 5 bases and J by 2 bases, leaving 7 bases between them. The variable domain in full, completed from reference TRBV5-6 and TRBJ2-2, reads DAGVTQSPTHLIKTRGQQVTLRCSPKSGHDTVSWYQQALGQGPQFIFQYYEEEERQRGNFPDRFSGHQFPNYSSELNVNALLLGDSALYLCASSSGNTGELFFGEGSRLTVL.

The chain recombines TRBV4-3 with TRBJ1-1; 8 bases agree with TRBD1. The CDR3 runs 13 residues. Germline-derived CDR1 and CDR2 are LGHNA and YSLEER. Trimming at V came to 1 base and at J to 10 bases, leaving 5 bases not matched to a gene. The CDR3 nucleotides read TGCGCCAGCAGCCAAGGACAGGGGAGGAGAGCTTTCTTT. It is translated as CASSQGQGRRAFF.

This chain connects TRBV6-2 or TRBV6-3 to TRBJ1-1; D ambiguous. The ends were cut back, 6 bases at V and 4 bases at J, with 18 bases in the middle. Germline lookup yields CDR1 MNHEY and CDR2 SVGEGT. CDR3 length: 15 residues. The CDR3 bases are TGTGCCAGCAGCCCCGTGAGGGCAGTGGGCACTGAAGCTTTCTTT. Protein product: CASSPVRAVGTEAFF.

The chain links TRBV28 to TRBJ2-3, with TRBD2 matching over 8 bases. V was pared by 7 bases and J by 3 bases, with 9 bases of the junction left unmatched. The CDR3 runs 15 residues. CDR1 is MDHEN, CDR2 SYDVKM, per germline. The CDR3 spells CASTEAGAYTDTQYF. The CDR3 nucleotides are TGTGCCAGCACCGAAGCGGGAGCCTATACAGATACGCAGTATTTT.

The chain combines TRBV5-1 with TRBJ2-4; 9 nucleotides match TRBD2. V lost 0 bases to trimming and J lost 5 bases; unmatched junction nucleotides: 12. The CDR3 is 18 residues long. Germline V gives CDR1 SGHRS, CDR2 YFSETQ. CDR3 sequence: CASSLVASGNTAQNIQYF. The CDR3 DNA is TGCGCCAGCAGCTTGGTGGCTAGCGGGAACACTGCCCAAAACATTCAGTACTTC.

A single count supports this clone. The chain has TRBV14 and TRBJ1-1, with TRBD1 identical over 8 bases. Germline values: CDR1 SGHDN, CDR2 FVKESK. The CDR3 spans 15 residues. V lost 2 bases and J lost 5; bases outside the gene matches: 7. CDR3 sequence reads: CASSQTTGGRTEAFF. DNA of the CDR3: TGTGCCAGCAGCCAAACCACAGGGGGTCGGACTGAAGCTTTCTTT.

This clone appeared once. The V gene is TRBV29-1, the J gene TRBJ2-1; 7 nucleotides agree with TRBD2. Germline V CDR1 and CDR2: SQVTM, ANQGSEA. The CDR3 runs 14 residues. The V segment lost 6 bases and the J segment 3 bases; nucleotides outside the gene matches: 8. The CDR3 sequence: CSVRASGLYNEQFF. The CDR3 nucleotides read TGCAGCGTGCGGGCTAGCGGTCTCTACAATGAGCAGTTCTTC.

The chain recombines TRBV7-6 with TRBJ2-7, with 9 bases that match TRBD1. V lost 5 bases to trimming and J lost 5 bases; unmatched junction nucleotides: 10. The CDR3 spans 15 residues. Germline V gives CDR1 SGHVS, CDR2 FNYEAQ. CDR3 coding DNA: TGTGCCAGCAGCCACCCGCCCGGGACAGGGAACGAGCAGTACTTC. This encodes CASSHPPGTGNEQYF.

The rearrangement links TRBV19 to TRBJ2-7; 7 positions agree with TRBD1. Germline V gene data show CDR1 as LNHDA and CDR2 as SQIVND (reference sequence). CDR3 length: 15 amino acids. V trimming: 5 bases; J trimming: 0 bases; junction bases outside the gene matches: 7. This CDR3 is CASSAYRDSSYEQYF. CDR3 bases: TGTGCCAGTAGTGCCTACCGGGACAGCTCCTACGAGCAGTACTTC.

The rearrangement links TRBV7-9 to TRBJ2-5; possibly TRBD1 for D (6 bases). Deletions cut 5 bases from V and 2 bases from J, with 9 bases between. The CDR3 spans 13 residues. The germline gives CDR1 SEHNR, CDR2 FQNEAQ (reference sequence). DNA for the CDR3: TGTGCCAGCAGCGCGGACAGACAAGAGACCCAGTACTTC. Translation: CASSADRQETQYF.

The chain links TRBV6-5 to TRBJ2-7; TRBD2 matches at 10 bases. This CDR3 has 15 residues. CDR1 and CDR2 from the germline V gene are MNHEY and SVGAGI. Unmatched junction bases numbered 4, after V lost 5 bases and J lost 0 bases. In nucleotides, the CDR3 is TGTGCCAGCAGTCCCAGACTAGCGGGCTCCTACGAGCAGTACTTC. Translating it yields CASSPRLAGSYEQYF.

The chain uses TRBV7-3 and TRBJ2-1; 11 nucleotides match TRBD1. J lost 9 bases, V lost 8 bases, and 12 bases had no gene match. CDR1 and CDR2 from the germline V gene are SGHTA and FQGTGA. The CDR3 length is 15 residues. This CDR3 is CASGPRDRGEVEQFF. The CDR3 DNA follows: TGTGCCAGCGGCCCCCGGGACAGGGGGGAGGTTGAGCAGTTCTTC. The complete variable domain, with remaining parts taken from reference TRBV7-3 and TRBJ2-1, reads GAGVSQTPSNKVTEKGKYVELRCDPISGHTALYWYRQSLGQGPEFLIYFQGTGAADDSGLPNDRFFAVRPEGSVSTLKIQRTERGDSAVYLCASGPRDRGEVEQFFGPGTRLTVL.

In this sample, this clone turned up once. The V gene is TRBV12-3 or TRBV12-4, the J gene TRBJ2-5; a possible D gene is TRBD1 (5 bases). The CDR3 has 12 residues. The V end lost 6 bases, the J end lost 5 bases, and 10 bases lay between the germline ends. CDR3 nucleotides: TGTGCCAGCAGCACAGGATCCGAGACCCAGTACTTC. This sequence encodes CASSTGSETQYF.

The chain couples TRBV13 to TRBJ2-2, with 9 positions matching TRBD1. The ends lost 1 base at V and 4 bases at J; junction bases unmatched: 4. This CDR3 is 16 amino acids long. CDR1 PRHDT and CDR2 FYEKMQ come from the germline V gene (reference sequence). The CDR3 nucleotides read TGTGCCAGCAGCTTAGCGGGACAGGGAATCACCGGGGAGCTGTTTTTT. Residues: CASSLAGQGITGELFF. The full variable domain, rest sourced from reference TRBV13 and TRBJ2-2, is AAGVIQSPRHLIKEKRETATLKCYPIPRHDTVYWYQQGPGQDPQFLISFYEKMQSDKGSIPDRFSAQQFSDYHSELNMSSLELGDSALYFCASSLAGQGITGELFFGEGSRLTVL.

This chain joins TRBV7-2 and TRBJ1-2, with unresolved D. V shed 4 bases and J shed 2 bases, with 8 bases lying between them. Germline CDR1 SGHTA, CDR2 FQGNSA. The CDR3 sequence is 13 residues long. The chain's CDR3 is CASSSRRNYGYTF. Written as DNA, the CDR3 is TGTGCCAGCAGCTCCCGCCGGAACTATGGCTACACCTTC.

This clone was counted a few times. V usage is TRBV5-8 and J usage is TRBJ2-3; perhaps TRBD2 as D (6 bases). The CDR3 contains 14 residues. Between the trimmed V and J ends, which lost 4 bases and 5 bases, there was a span of 14 bases. CDR1 is SGHTS, CDR2 YDEGEE, per germline. The CDR3 bases are TGTGCCAGCAGCGTGGGACCGGGAGTAGATACGCAGTATTTT. Encoded protein: CASSVGPGVDTQYF.

The gene calls are TRBV5-1 and TRBJ2-5; possible D gene TRBD2, 5 bases. The CDR3 runs to 15 residues. V lost 0 bases and J 1 base, leaving 10 bases between the germline ends. CDR1 is SGHRS and CDR2 is YFSETQ in the germline V gene. As DNA, the CDR3 is TGCGCCAGCAGCTTGGCCACGGGGTCCCAAGAGACCCAGTACTTC. It translates to CASSLATGSQETQYF. The entire variable domain, with the rest obtained from reference TRBV5-1 and TRBJ2-5, is as follows: KAGVTQTPRYLIKTRGQQVTLSCSPISGHRSVSWYQQTPGQGLQFLFEYFSETQRNKGNFPGRFSGRQFSNSRSEMNVSTLELGDSALYLCASSLATGSQETQYFGPGTRLLVL.

V is TRBV5-1 and J is TRBJ2-5; 14 bases match TRBD2. The CDR3 has 16 amino acids. J lost 5 bases, V lost 7 bases, and 10 bases had no gene match. The germline gives CDR1 SGHRS, CDR2 YFSETQ. The CDR3 protein is CASSGGGTSGSETQYF. CDR3 nucleotide sequence: TGCGCCAGCTCCGGGGGAGGGACTAGCGGGAGTGAGACCCAGTACTTC.

The chain is built from TRBV7-3 and TRBJ2-1; tentatively, D is TRBD2 (5 bases). The germline V gene encodes CDR1 SGHTA and CDR2 FQGTGA. The CDR3 runs to 15 residues. Trimming left V 5 bases short and J 5 bases short, with 16 bases between. CDR3 protein: CASSHPGTFNNEQFF. CDR3 in DNA: TGTGCCAGCAGCCATCCGGGAACCTTTAACAATGAGCAGTTCTTC.

The chain carries TRBV3-1 (or the pseudogene TRBV3-2) and TRBJ2-7; the D gene is possibly TRBD1 (6 bases). Germline CDR1 and CDR2: LGHDT and YNNKEL (reference sequence). The CDR3 consists of 14 residues. The V end was cut by 3 bases, the J end by 2 bases, with 11 bases between. This chain's CDR3 is CASSHSGQPYEQYF. In DNA, the CDR3 is TGTGCCAGCAGCCACTCCGGACAGCCCTACGAGCAGTACTTC.

The chain is built from TRBV20-1 and TRBJ1-5; TRBD1 matches 9 bases. The CDR3 covers 17 residues. J lost 1 base, V lost 3 bases, and 10 bases had no gene match. Germline V gene sequence: CDR1 DFQATT, CDR2 SNEGSKA (reference sequence). CDR3 coding DNA: TGCAGTGCTAGTGGAACAGGGGGCTTCTCGAGCAATCAGCCCCAGCATTTT. This translates into CSASGTGGFSSNQPQHF.

The chain uses TRBV12-5 and TRBJ2-2; D is perhaps TRBD2 (5 bases). The CDR3 runs to 17 residues. Trimming removed 2 bases from V and 1 base from J, with 14 bases in between. Germline CDR1 reads LGHNT; CDR2 reads FRNRAP. The CDR3 is CASGLSPGMLNTGELFF. In nucleotides, the CDR3 is TGTGCTAGTGGTTTGTCCCCCGGGATGTTGAACACCGGGGAGCTGTTTTTT.

This clone was seen a single time. The V and J genes are TRBV25-1 and TRBJ2-2; no definite D call. This CDR3 has 13 residues. Deletions cut 6 bases from V and 3 bases from J, with 8 bases between. CDR1 and CDR2 (germline): MGHDK, SYGVNS. This CDR3 reads CASRRFDTGELFF. The CDR3 DNA is TGTGCCAGCAGGCGATTCGACACCGGGGAGCTGTTTTTT.

This clone has just one count. The V gene is TRBV20-1, the J gene TRBJ2-7, with unresolved D. CDR1 DFQATT and CDR2 SNEGSKA come from the germline V gene (reference sequence). This CDR3 has 11 amino acids. Trimming stripped 3 bases from V and 2 bases from J, with 5 bases between. The chain's CDR3 is CSASGAYEQYF. CDR3 nucleotides: TGCAGTGCTAGTGGAGCCTACGAGCAGTACTTC.

The chain combines TRBV5-4 with TRBJ2-1; TRBD2 matches 7 bases. There are 15 residues in the CDR3. Germline V gives CDR1 SGHNT, CDR2 YYREEE (reference sequence). J gave up 2 bases and V 0 bases, and 2 bases lay outside the gene matches. The CDR3: CASSLGGRPYNEQFF. The CDR3 DNA reads TGTGCCAGCAGCTTGGGCGGGAGACCCTACAATGAGCAGTTCTTC. Looking up the rest from reference TRBV5-4 and TRBJ2-1 gives the full variable domain: ETGVTQSPTHLIKTRGQQVTLRCSSQSGHNTVSWYQQALGQGPQFIFQYYREEENGRGNFPPRFSGLQFPNYSSELNVNALELDDSALYLCASSLGGRPYNEQFFGPGTRLTVL.

The CDR3 DNA reads as TGTGCCAGCAGGGGGGACAGGAGAGTACCGGAGAACACCGGGGAGCTGTTTTTT. Translation gives CASRGDRRVPENTGELFF. The chain couples TRBV5-8 to TRBJ2-2; 8 bases are shared with TRBD1. Trimming cost V 5 bases and J 1 base; bases outside gene matches: 13. The CDR3 is 18 residues long. Germline CDR1 SGHTS, CDR2 YDEGEE.

The CDR3 DNA follows: TGTGCCAGCAGTTACCGCGGGGGGGGCAATCAGCCCCAGCATTTT. As protein: CASSYRGGGNQPQHF. This sequence joins TRBV6-6 and TRBJ1-5, with D perhaps TRBD1 (5 bases). CDR1 is MNHNY and CDR2 is SVGAGI in the germline V gene (reference sequence). V was clipped by 2 bases and J by 2 bases, with 10 bases between them. The CDR3 has 15 amino acids.

V gene TRBV5-4 combines with J gene TRBJ2-7, with 10 bases aligning to TRBD2. Germline lookup yields CDR1 SGHNT and CDR2 YYREEE (reference sequence). The CDR3 spans 15 residues. The trim removed 4 bases at V and 4 bases at J, leaving 8 bases unmatched. In DNA, the CDR3 is TGTGCCAGCAGCCCCGCCGGGACTAGCGCGTACGAGCAGTACTTC. It specifies CASSPAGTSAYEQYF.

CDR3 sequence (DNA): TGTTTGGGAGTTGCAACTAATGAAAAACTGTTTTTT. Its protein product is CLGVATNEKLFF. This chain links TRBV30 with TRBJ1-4; D is uncertain. Germline CDR1 reads GTSNPN; CDR2 reads SVGIG (reference sequence). CDR3 length: 12 residues.